The sequence of this T cell receptor beta chain was determined in a study of shared clonotypes between healthy human individuals (dated by TCRdb to the early 2020s). About the full investigation: A couple of women and a few men aged 18 to 49 years were included in the cohort. Each donor's leukapheresis produced roughly between roughly 0.94 and 9.5 billion PBMCs. The study deeply sequenced blood TCR repertoires of about five healthy adults to estimate repertoire size and the extent of clonotype sharing between individuals. Libraries were prepared and TCR repertoires were sequenced by different laboratories using diverse techniques, in order to increase sequencing depth and limit assay-specific biases. For each donor, three plates each were used for CD4 naive and CD4 memory, two plates were used for CD8 naive, and one plate was used for CD8 memory.

Here V drops 0 bases and J drops 0 bases, and the junction holds 9 bases not matched to any gene. The CDR3 has 18 amino acids, counting the end cysteine and phenylalanine. Only the CDR3 DNA stays, 54 bases, in frame from base 1. The CDR1 and CDR2 encoded by the germline V gene (reference sequence) are SGHNT and YYREEE. A note on this clone: No cognate antigen has been identified for it. Within one base of it there is no much larger clone, and no base qualities were kept.

The donors were healthy, HIV-negative adults who had no recently reported acute infections or vaccinations. Every donor was a Caucasian adult residing in Nashville, Tennessee, USA. CD4+ T cells were enriched by magnetic negative selection; naive cells were then positively selected on CD45RA, and the negative fraction formed the memory subset. After blood collection by leukapheresis, PBMCs were isolated using Ficoll-Histopaque density gradient centrifugation and then cryopreserved in the vapor phase of liquid nitrogen. Purity and quantity of every magnetically sorted T cell population were checked by analytical flow cytometry. Each sorted fraction had its genomic DNA isolated and then quantified by UV absorbance on a Nanodrop 2000c. Study-wide conclusions, independent of this receptor: Pairwise subsampling led to the expectation that sequencing depth would affect the degree of clonotype sharing among donors. Higher generation probabilities were observed for clonotypes shared by all four sorted-subset donors than for non-shared clonotypes. Incomplete sequencing was indicated by rarefaction of sorted-subset datasets, despite the large sequencing depth. Larger estimated clonotype richness was generally found for naive subsets than for memory subsets. Sampling was restricted to blood, and TCR repertoires in tissues likely differ from the TCR repertoires found in blood. Because the study included only a small number of donors, the genetic and exposure-history diversity represented was limited. About 4.5% of naive CD4, 3.5% of naive CD8, around 2.3% of memory CD4, and 0.35% to 0.5% of memory CD8 clonotypes were shared across a few donors.

Using the deep immunoSEQ assay, multiplex PCR amplified TCR CDR3 regions from genomic DNA. For each cell subset, the extracted genomic DNA was distributed evenly across all wells of several immunoSEQ 96-well plates, and each plate served as one replicate. For sorted subsets, 200 ng of genomic DNA, equivalent to roughly 33,000 T cell genomes, went into each replicate PCR. Purified libraries were measured with a Qubit 3.0 fluorometer, size-checked on a Bioanalyzer 2100, and measured again with the KAPA Library Quantification kit. A separate single-read 150-cycle Illumina NextSeq 550 flow cell was used to sequence each immunoSEQ 96-well plate. Regarding the original processing steps: Because the immunoSEQ output included only junctional sequences and no quality scores, the filtering could not be the same as the filtering used for full-length reads. To assign V/J genes and CDR3, sequences were annotated against IMGT germline references using PyIR, a Python wrapper for IgBLAST v1.9. Reads were filtered out if the reads had weak V/J assignments (E-value above 1e-6), no CDR3, stop codons, out-of-frame junctions, or ambiguous translated residues. A V3J clonotype was defined by an identical inferred V gene, J gene, and CDR3 amino acid sequence. Percentage overlap between repertoires was calculated by dividing the number of shared unique clonotypes by the size of the smaller repertoire. RTK rarefaction, the Chao1 estimator, and Recon v2.1 estimates of unobserved clonotypes were used to assess repertoire richness. For all TCRbeta clonotypes obtained by the gDNA method from a few donors, generation probabilities were computed with OLGA. Held by TCRdb, this immuneACCESS table contains in-frame sequences only and omits some clones. Under half of the omission traces to an unresolved V gene where checked; the cause of the rest is unknown. That table furnishes V, J and clone size, whereas the DNA furnished D and trimming. Present in this sample are around 940,000 clones, approximately 76% of which were seen just once. The ten largest account for about 1.5% of the sample.

Specimen: memory CD4+ T cells sorted from blood. The sample's cell subset or site label, in plain terms: CD45RA-negative fraction. The chain joins TRBV5-4 to TRBJ2-1, and TRBD2 aligns with 7 junction nucleotides. This clonotype originated in a man aged 18 to 30 in good health. This receptor carries the CDR3 CASSLAERGGFSYNEQFF. The base sequence is TGTGCCAGCAGCTTGGCCGAGCGGGGTGGTTTCTCCTACAATGAGCAGTTCTTC. When the CDR3 is completed using the reference TRBV5-4 and TRBJ2-1 genes on either side, the full variable domain is ETGVTQSPTHLIKTRGQQVTLRCSSQSGHNTVSWYQQALGQGPQFIFQYYREEENGRGNFPPRFSGLQFPNYSSELNVNALELDDSALYLCASSLAERGGFSYNEQFFGPGTRLTVL.